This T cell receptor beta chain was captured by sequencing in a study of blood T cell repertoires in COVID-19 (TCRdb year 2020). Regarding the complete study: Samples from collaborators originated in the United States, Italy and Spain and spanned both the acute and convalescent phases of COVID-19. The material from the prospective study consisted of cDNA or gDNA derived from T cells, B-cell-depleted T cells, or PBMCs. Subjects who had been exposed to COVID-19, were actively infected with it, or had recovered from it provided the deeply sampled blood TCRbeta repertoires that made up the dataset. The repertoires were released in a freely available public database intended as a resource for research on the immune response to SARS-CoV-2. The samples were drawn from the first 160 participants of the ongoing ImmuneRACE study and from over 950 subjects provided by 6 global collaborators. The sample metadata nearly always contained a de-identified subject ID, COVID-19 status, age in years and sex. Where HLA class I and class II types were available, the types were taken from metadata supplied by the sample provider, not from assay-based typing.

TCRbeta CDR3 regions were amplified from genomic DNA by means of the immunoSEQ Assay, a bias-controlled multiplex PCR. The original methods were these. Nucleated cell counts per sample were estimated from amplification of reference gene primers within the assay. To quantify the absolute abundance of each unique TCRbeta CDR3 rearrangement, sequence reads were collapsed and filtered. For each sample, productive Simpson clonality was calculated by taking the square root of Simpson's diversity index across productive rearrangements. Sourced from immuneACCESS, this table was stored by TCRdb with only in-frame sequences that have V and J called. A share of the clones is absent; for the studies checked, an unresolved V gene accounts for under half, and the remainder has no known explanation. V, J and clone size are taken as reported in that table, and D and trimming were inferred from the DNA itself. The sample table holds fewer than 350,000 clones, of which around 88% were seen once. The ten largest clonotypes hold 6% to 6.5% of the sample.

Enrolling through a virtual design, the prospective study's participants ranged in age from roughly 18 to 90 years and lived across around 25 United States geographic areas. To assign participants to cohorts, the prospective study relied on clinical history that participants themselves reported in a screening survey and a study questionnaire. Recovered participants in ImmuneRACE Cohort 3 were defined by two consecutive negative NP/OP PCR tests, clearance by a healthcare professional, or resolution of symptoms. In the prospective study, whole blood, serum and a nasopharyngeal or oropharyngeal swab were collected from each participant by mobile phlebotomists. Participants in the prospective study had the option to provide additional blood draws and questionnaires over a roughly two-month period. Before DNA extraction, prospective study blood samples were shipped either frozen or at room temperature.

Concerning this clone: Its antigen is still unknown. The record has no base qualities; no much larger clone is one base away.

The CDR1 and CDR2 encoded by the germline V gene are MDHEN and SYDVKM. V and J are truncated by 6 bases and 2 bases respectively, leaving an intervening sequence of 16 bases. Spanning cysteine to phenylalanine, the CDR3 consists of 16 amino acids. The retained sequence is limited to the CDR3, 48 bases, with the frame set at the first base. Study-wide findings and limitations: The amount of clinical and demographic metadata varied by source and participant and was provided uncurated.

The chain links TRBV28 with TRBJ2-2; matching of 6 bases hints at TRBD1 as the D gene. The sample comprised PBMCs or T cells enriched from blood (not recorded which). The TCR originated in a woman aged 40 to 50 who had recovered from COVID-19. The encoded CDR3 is CASSPEPGQNTGELFF. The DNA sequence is TGTGCCAGCAGCCCAGAACCGGGACAAAACACCGGGGAGCTGTTTTTT.